Below, 4 T cell receptor beta chains from the same sample are listed, as sequenced in a study of cytomegalovirus exposure and HLA in healthy donors. PCR primers comprised 60 Vbeta and 13 Jbeta primers. The assay was immunoSEQ multiplex PCR, and TCRdb's table has in-frame clones only and misses some. The sample has around 180,000 clones; roughly 80% are singletons. Sequenced sample: PBMCs. Receptor source: a male donor in good health and CMV-seronegative.

The chain links TRBV30 to TRBJ1-2, with 12 bases aligning to TRBD1. J was trimmed by 6 bases and V by 0 bases; bases with no gene match: 11. Looked up from germline, CDR1 is GTSNPN and CDR2 is SVGIG (reference sequence). This CDR3 has 17 amino acids. The CDR3 here is CAWSVLVGTGGSHGYTF. The CDR3 region has the DNA TGTGCCTGGAGTGTACTGGTAGGGACAGGGGGCAGTCATGGCTACACCTTC.

V is TRBV6-5 and J is TRBJ2-5, with D perhaps matching TRBD1 (5 bases). V gave up 8 bases and J gave up 1 base, with 11 bases separating them. CDR1 is MNHEY and CDR2 is SVGAGI in the germline V gene. This CDR3 is built from 13 residues. The CDR3 region is CASQGDFQETQYF. The CDR3 DNA follows: TGTGCCAGCCAGGGCGACTTCCAAGAGACCCAGTACTTC.

The chain uses TRBV6-4 and TRBJ1-4; the D gene is possibly TRBD1 (5 bases). V was pared by 2 bases and J by 8 bases, with 27 bases between. Germline CDR1 reads MRHNA; CDR2 reads SNTAGT. The CDR3 is 19 residues long. The CDR3 DNA reads as TGTGCCAGCAGTGACACGAAGGGGCCGGATTGTCGACGGAAGGAAAAACTGTTTTTT. Residues: CASSDTKGPDCRRKEKLFF.

Comments on this clone: Relative to the germline gene, one junction end is altered; a read error may explain this. V and J are TRBV4-2 and TRBJ2-1; TRBD2 aligns across 13 bases. This CDR3 contains 15 residues. Germline lookup yields CDR1 LGHNA and CDR2 YNFKEQ. As DNA, the CDR3 is TGTGCCAGCAACCAACTAGCGGGGGGGCCTAATGAGCAGTTCTTC. Encoded protein: CASNQLAGGPNEQFF.